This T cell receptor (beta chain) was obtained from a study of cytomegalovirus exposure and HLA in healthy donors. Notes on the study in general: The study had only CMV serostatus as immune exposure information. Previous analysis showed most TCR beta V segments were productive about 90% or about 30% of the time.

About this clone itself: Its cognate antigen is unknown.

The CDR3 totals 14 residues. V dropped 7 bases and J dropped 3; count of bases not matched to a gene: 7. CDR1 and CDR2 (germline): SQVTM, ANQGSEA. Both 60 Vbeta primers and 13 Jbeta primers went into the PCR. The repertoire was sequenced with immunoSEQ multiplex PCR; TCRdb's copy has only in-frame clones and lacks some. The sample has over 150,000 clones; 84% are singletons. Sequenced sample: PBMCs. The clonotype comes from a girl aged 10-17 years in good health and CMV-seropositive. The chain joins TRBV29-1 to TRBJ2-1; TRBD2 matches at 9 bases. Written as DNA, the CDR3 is TGCAGCGCGGGACTAGCTGGACACTACAATGAGCAGTTCTTC. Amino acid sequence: CSAGLAGHYNEQFF.